This TCR beta chain was obtained from a study of molecular identifiers for immune sequencing clone quantification (dated by TCRdb to about 2018). A note on the overall study: For a replicate experiment, the RNA from either approximately 20,000 or 100,000 naive CD8 T cells was divided into five aliquots, and four of those aliquots went on to sequencing. The study was a methods study using CD8 T cells to benchmark molecular-identifier clustering-based TCR repertoire sequencing (MIDCIRS) and TCR RNA copy counting.

A remark on this clonotype: Its antigen is currently not known. No much larger clonotype is one base removed from it; base qualities were not supplied.

From the cysteine up to the phenylalanine, the CDR3 has a length of 19 residues. Only CDR3 DNA is held: 57 bases, read in frame from base 1. The V end gives up 1 base and the J end 2 bases, leaving 14 bases in the junction not matched to a gene. The germline V gene (reference sequence) gives CDR1 as LGHDT and CDR2 as YNNKEL. What the study reported, not specific to this receptor: Spiked-in Jurkat TCR RNA equivalent to a single cell was reported to be detectable even among one million naive CD8 T cells. The naive libraries included spiked-in Jurkat TCR RNA (around 9 copies' worth), and this RNA is not part of the donor repertoire. About 3 recovered TCR RNA copies per cell were obtained by modeling, versus about ten by digital PCR, implying a capture efficiency of 30% to 35%. When barcode sub-clustering was left out, chimeric consensus sequences inflated TCR diversity, with chimeras reaching as high as 47%. Clones above 20 RNA copies held over 97% of molecules in CMV-specific effector cells but under 1% in naive cells. The sizes of highly expanded clones could end up underestimated when identical TCR molecules share a barcode.

Libraries of naive CD8 T cells were built from anywhere between roughly 19,000 and 1,000,000 sorted cells, with 10%, 30% or 50% of the purified RNA used. On a BD FACSAria II, naive CD8 T cells were FACS-sorted as CD8+CD4-CCR7+CD45RA+ and collected into RLT Plus buffer. Ten to eleven TCR copies' worth of Jurkat RNA were spiked into about 20,000-1,100,000 naive CD8 T cell samples to test detection sensitivity. CD8 T cells were enriched using RosetteSep CD8+ T Cell Enrichment Cocktail and Ficoll-Paque, and the enriched cells then underwent ACK red cell lysis. Library generation was performed with PCR. The reads were generated on a NextSeq 500. Bulk TCR libraries were prepared as previously described, using TCR primers listed in Table S5. Purification of total RNA was performed with the Qiagen AllPrep DNA/RNA kit. Before analysis, reads from multiple sequencing runs of one library were combined. Per the source publication's procedure: Reads were retained only if their TCR constant sequence matched exactly, and those retained reads were trimmed to 150 nt and grouped according to their 12-nt molecular barcodes. Reads inside each barcode group were sub-clustered using a 15% Levenshtein threshold, and a quality-weighted consensus sequence was constructed for each RNA molecule. Non-functional sequences were filtered out, along with any lower-count sequence sitting one edit away from another sequence. Based on a fit of two negative binomial distributions, barcode sub-clusters having less than 20% of the maximum read count were discarded. The raw public reads went through TCRdb reprocessing: fastp at Q25, MiXCR clone calling, in-frame beta chains kept. One record per CDR3 amino acid sequence lists the most common genes and DNA. The authors' filters were not applied to this entry. The sample has 490,000 or so distinct CDR3 sequences on record, 25% of them singletons. The top ten clonotypes cover 0.7% to 0.9% of the sample.

Sample: naive CD8+ T cells from blood, with Jurkat cell RNA spiked in. The cell subset or site label on this specimen signifies: FACS-sorted CD8+CD4-CCR7+CD45RA+ naive T cells. This sequence was found in a human donor in good health. Some libraries in this study had Jurkat cell RNA spiked in. The chain was built from TRBV3-1 and TRBJ2-1, and 7 junctional nucleotides match TRBD2. The CDR3 here reads CASSQAGGFGEDAYNEQFF. The nucleotides are TGTGCCAGCAGCCAAGCGGGAGGTTTTGGCGAAGACGCCTACAATGAGCAGTTCTTC.